Listed below are T cell receptor beta chains from one sample, sequenced in a study of identical twins. TCRdb re-called the 5' RACE reads through MiXCR, storing one row per CDR3 protein. The profile covers 250,000 or so distinct CDR3 sequences, with around 8% appearing a single time and around 3% taken by the ten largest. These data also formed part of another study, on yellow fever vaccine responses in identical twins.

The material sequenced was CD8+ T cells sorted from blood. These TCRs come from a woman under 30 in good health. The conserved cysteine and the conserved F or W are not part of the CDR3 here. Fields, in order: V gene, D gene, J gene, CDR3 protein. D genes are given only for firm matches.

V gene: TRBV27
D gene: TRBD1
J gene: TRBJ1-1
CDR3 protein: ASSRGQGMVAGAF

V gene: TRBV7-2
D gene: .
J gene: TRBJ2-1
CDR3 protein: ASSTPNREHEQF

V gene: TRBV20-1
D gene: .
J gene: TRBJ2-5
CDR3 protein: SARREGQGETQY

V gene: TRBV20-1
D gene: .
J gene: TRBJ2-5
CDR3 protein: SASGFRGKETQY

V gene: TRBV27
D gene: TRBD1
J gene: TRBJ2-7
CDR3 protein: ASRPLDRGNEQY

V gene: TRBV29-1
D gene: .
J gene: TRBJ2-7
CDR3 protein: SVLDSPYEQY

V gene: TRBV29-1
D gene: .
J gene: TRBJ2-7
CDR3 protein: SVGTGTYEQY

V gene: TRBV4-2
D gene: .
J gene: TRBJ2-5
CDR3 protein: ASSQEDLIATETQY

V gene: TRBV4-3
D gene: .
J gene: TRBJ2-7
CDR3 protein: ASSQEEGYEQY

V gene: TRBV12-3/TRBV12-4
D gene: .
J gene: TRBJ1-2
CDR3 protein: ASSLYQYDGYT

V gene: TRBV12-3/TRBV12-4
D gene: .
J gene: TRBJ1-2
CDR3 protein: ASSLTEAYGYT

V gene: TRBV12-3/TRBV12-4
D gene: TRBD2
J gene: TRBJ2-1
CDR3 protein: ASILGGSNEQF

V gene: TRBV20-1
D gene: .
J gene: TRBJ2-7
CDR3 protein: SARDPWGLDYEQY

V gene: TRBV11-2
D gene: .
J gene: TRBJ1-1
CDR3 protein: ASSLVVGGWTEAF

V gene: TRBV12-3/TRBV12-4
D gene: TRBD1
J gene: TRBJ1-2
CDR3 protein: ASSGTGGSYGYT

V gene: TRBV12-3/TRBV12-4
D gene: .
J gene: TRBJ2-3
CDR3 protein: ASSLWGDTQY

V gene: TRBV27
D gene: TRBD2
J gene: TRBJ2-5
CDR3 protein: ASSLGSGGWETQY

V gene: TRBV5-1
D gene: TRBD2
J gene: TRBJ2-1
CDR3 protein: ASSPGTSGESVNEQF

V gene: TRBV6-1
D gene: TRBD2
J gene: TRBJ2-1
CDR3 protein: ASSEDRGLDEQF

V gene: TRBV29-1
D gene: .
J gene: TRBJ2-1
CDR3 protein: SALGSSYNEQF

V gene: TRBV11-2
D gene: .
J gene: TRBJ2-6
CDR3 protein: ASSPGMMASGANVLT

V gene: TRBV6-1
D gene: .
J gene: TRBJ1-4
CDR3 protein: ASTVAEKLF

V gene: TRBV4-1
D gene: .
J gene: TRBJ2-5
CDR3 protein: ASSIEGGQTKETQY

V gene: TRBV4-2
D gene: .
J gene: TRBJ2-7
CDR3 protein: ASSQVFEAQQY

V gene: TRBV6-5
D gene: .
J gene: TRBJ2-5
CDR3 protein: ASSYYGKETQY

V gene: TRBV7-2
D gene: .
J gene: TRBJ1-3
CDR3 protein: ASSLAPGNTIY

V gene: TRBV6-5
D gene: .
J gene: TRBJ2-7
CDR3 protein: ASSYSPLYEQY

V gene: TRBV14
D gene: TRBD1
J gene: TRBJ2-1
CDR3 protein: ASSAKQGNEQF

V gene: TRBV7-9
D gene: TRBD1
J gene: TRBJ2-7
CDR3 protein: ASSHRDRFYEQY

V gene: TRBV10-3
D gene: TRBD1
J gene: TRBJ1-2
CDR3 protein: AISESLGRGNPYGYT

V gene: TRBV6-1
D gene: .
J gene: TRBJ1-4
CDR3 protein: ASSHRAPNEKLF

V gene: TRBV2
D gene: TRBD1
J gene: TRBJ2-7
CDR3 protein: ASSEGTGHYEQY

V gene: TRBV5-1
D gene: .
J gene: TRBJ2-1
CDR3 protein: ASYGMGSSSSYNEQF

V gene: TRBV7-6
D gene: TRBD2
J gene: TRBJ2-1
CDR3 protein: ASSLGFGISGRAGYNEQF